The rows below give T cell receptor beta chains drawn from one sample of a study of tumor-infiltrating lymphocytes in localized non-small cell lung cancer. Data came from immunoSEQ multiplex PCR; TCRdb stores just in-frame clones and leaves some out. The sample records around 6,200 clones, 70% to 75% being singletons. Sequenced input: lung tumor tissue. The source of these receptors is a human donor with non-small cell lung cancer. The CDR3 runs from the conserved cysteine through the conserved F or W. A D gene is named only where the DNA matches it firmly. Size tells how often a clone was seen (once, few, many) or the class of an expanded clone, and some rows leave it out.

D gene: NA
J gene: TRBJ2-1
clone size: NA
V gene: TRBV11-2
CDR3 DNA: TGTGCCAGCAGCTTAGGCAATTACAATGAGCAGTTCTTC
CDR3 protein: CASSLGNYNEQFF

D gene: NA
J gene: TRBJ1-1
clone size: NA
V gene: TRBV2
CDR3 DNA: TGTGCCAGCAGTGGGACGGCGAACACTGAAGCTTTCTTT
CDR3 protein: CASSGTANTEAFF

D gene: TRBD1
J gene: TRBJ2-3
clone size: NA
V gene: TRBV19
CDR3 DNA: TGTGCCAGTAGTAACGGACAGGGAGATACGCAGTATTTT
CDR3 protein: CASSNGQGDTQYF

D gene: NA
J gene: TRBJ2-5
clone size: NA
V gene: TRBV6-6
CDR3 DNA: TGTGCCAGCAGTTCTCCCCCCCAGACCCAGTACTTC
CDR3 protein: CASSSPPQTQYF

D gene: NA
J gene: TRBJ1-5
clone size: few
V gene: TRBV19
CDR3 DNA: TGTGCCAGTAACGGCAGCCCAAATAGCAATCAGCCCCAGCATTTT
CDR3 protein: CASNGSPNSNQPQHF

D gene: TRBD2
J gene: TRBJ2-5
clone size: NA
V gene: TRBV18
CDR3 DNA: TGTGCCAGCTCACGGATTAGCCCACGGGGGGGCCAAGAGACCCAGTACTTC
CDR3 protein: CASSRISPRGGQETQYF

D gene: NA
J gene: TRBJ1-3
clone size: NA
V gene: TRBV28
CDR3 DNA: TGTGCCAGCAGGTATCCCCGAAGGGGAAACACCATATATTTT
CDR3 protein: CASRYPRRGNTIYF

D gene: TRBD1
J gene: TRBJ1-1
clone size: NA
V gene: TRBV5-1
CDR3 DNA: TGCGCCAGCAGGCGGACAGGGCTGAACACTGAAGCTTTCTTT
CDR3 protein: CASRRTGLNTEAFF

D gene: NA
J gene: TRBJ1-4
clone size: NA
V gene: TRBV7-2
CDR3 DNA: TGTGCCAGCAGCTTAGGAGGGTCTAATGAAAAACTGTTTTTT
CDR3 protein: CASSLGGSNEKLFF

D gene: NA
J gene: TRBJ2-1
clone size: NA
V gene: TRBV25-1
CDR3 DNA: TGTGCCAGCAGTGAATCCCCGAGAAGTGAGCAGTTCTTC
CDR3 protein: CASSESPRSEQFF

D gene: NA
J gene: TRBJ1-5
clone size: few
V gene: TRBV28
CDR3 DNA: TGTGCCAGCAGTTTACAGGATAGCAATCAGCCCCAGCATTTT
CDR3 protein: CASSLQDSNQPQHF

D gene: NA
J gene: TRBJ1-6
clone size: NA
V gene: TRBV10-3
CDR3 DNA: TGTGCCATCAACCGGGACTCCAATTCACCCCTCCACTTT
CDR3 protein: CAINRDSNSPLHF

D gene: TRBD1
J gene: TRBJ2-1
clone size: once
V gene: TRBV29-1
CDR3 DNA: TGCAGCGTTGACCGGGGACAGGGGGTAATCGATGAGCAGTTCTTC
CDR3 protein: CSVDRGQGVIDEQFF

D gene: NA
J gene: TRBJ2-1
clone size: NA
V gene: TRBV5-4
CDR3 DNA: TGTGCCAGCAGCCCTCCTGGGGGCTCTCACAATGAGCAGTTCTTC
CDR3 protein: CASSPPGGSHNEQFF

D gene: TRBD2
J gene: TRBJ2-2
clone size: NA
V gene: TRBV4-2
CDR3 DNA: TGTGCCAGCAGCCAAGCGGCGGGGGGACGAACAATGACCGGGGAGCTGTTTTTT
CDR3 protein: CASSQAAGGRTMTGELFF

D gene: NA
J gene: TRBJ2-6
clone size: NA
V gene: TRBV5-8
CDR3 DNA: TGTGCCAGCACTCGTGGGGGGCCGTCTGGGGCCAACGTCCTGACTTTC
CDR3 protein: CASTRGGPSGANVLTF

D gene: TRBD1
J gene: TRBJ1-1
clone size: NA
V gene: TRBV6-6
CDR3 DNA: TGTGCCAGCAGCCGGGACAGGGGGACTGAAGCTTTCTTT
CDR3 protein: CASSRDRGTEAFF

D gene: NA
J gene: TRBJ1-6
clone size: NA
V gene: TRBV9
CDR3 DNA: TGTGCCAGCAGCGTAGACAGCTCCTATAATTCACCCCTCCACTTT
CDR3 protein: CASSVDSSYNSPLHF

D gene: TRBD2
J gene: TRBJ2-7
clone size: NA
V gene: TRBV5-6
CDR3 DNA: TGTGCCAGCAGCTTGTTAGCGGGGACGACCTACGAGCAGTACTTC
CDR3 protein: CASSLLAGTTYEQYF

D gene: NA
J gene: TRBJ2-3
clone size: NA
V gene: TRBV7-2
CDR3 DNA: TGTGCCAGCAGCTTAGTCGGTCCAGATACGCAGTATTTT
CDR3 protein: CASSLVGPDTQYF

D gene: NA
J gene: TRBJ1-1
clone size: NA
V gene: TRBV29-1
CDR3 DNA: TGCAGCGTTCCAAAGGCGAATACTGAAGCTTTCTTT
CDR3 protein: CSVPKANTEAFF

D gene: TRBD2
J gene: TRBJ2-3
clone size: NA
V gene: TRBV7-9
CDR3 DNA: TGTGCCAGCAGCTGGCTAGCGGGGATTAGCACAGATACGCAGTATTTT
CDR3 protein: CASSWLAGISTDTQYF

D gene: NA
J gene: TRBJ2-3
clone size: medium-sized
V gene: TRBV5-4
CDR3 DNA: TGTGCCAGCACTATTCACCCCGGAGATACGCAGTATTTT
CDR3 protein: CASTIHPGDTQYF

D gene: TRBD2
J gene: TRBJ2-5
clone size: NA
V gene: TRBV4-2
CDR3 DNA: TGTGCCAGCAGCCAAGATCTAGCGGGTGCTGTCATCCAAGAGACCCAGTACTTC
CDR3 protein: CASSQDLAGAVIQETQYF

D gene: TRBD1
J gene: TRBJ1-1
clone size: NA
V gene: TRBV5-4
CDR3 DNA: TGTGCCAGCACCTTGACAGGGGCGGGACTATCGAACACTGAAGCTTTCTTT
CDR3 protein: CASTLTGAGLSNTEAFF

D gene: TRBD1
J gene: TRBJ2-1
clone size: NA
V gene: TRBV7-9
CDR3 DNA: TGTGCCAGCAGCCTAGGACAGGACAATGAGCAGTTCTTC
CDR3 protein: CASSLGQDNEQFF